This passage covers 27 T cell receptor beta chains from one sample sequenced in a study of T cell changes during pregnancy in multiple sclerosis (dated by TCRdb to the late 2010s). Receptor amplification or capture employed the immunoSEQ multiplex PCR assay. TCRdb took over this immuneACCESS table, retaining in-frame rearrangements with V and J assigned. Such tables are incomplete; in checked studies, under half of the missing clones stem from an unresolved V gene, and the remainder is unexplained. The sample records around 50,000 clones, around nine tenths of which are singletons. The ten largest clonotypes hold roughly 5% of the sample. Sequencing was performed on peripheral blood from another person, used as feeder cells. The receptors were sampled from a human donor whose cells served as feeder cells for cultures in a pregnancy study.

The chain couples TRBV5-8 to TRBJ2-5; weak D call: TRBD2 (6 bases). V lost 4 bases and J 4 bases, leaving 23 bases between the germline ends. Germline V gene sequence: CDR1 SGHTS, CDR2 YDEGEE. The CDR3 contains 17 residues. CDR3: CASSPPEGGPRSETQYF. CDR3 DNA sequence: TGTGCCAGCAGCCCCCCGGAAGGAGGGCCCAGGTCAGAGACCCAGTACTTC.

The chain has TRBV15 and TRBJ1-4; no reliable D call. Germline V CDR1 and CDR2: LNHNV, YYDKDF (reference sequence). CDR3 size: 16 residues. V lost 0 bases and J 6 bases, leaving 14 bases between the germline ends. CDR3 in amino acids: CATSRDWAREDEKLFF. The CDR3 nucleotides read TGTGCCACCAGCAGAGATTGGGCCCGAGAAGATGAAAAACTGTTTTTT.

V is TRBV5-1 and J is TRBJ2-5; 10 bases match TRBD2. The junction had 13 bases not matched to a gene; V was cut back by 4 bases and J by 4 bases. The CDR3 covers 17 residues. In germline, CDR1 is SGHRS, CDR2 YFSETQ. The DNA for the CDR3 is TGCGCCAGCAGCCCTAACCCGACGGTAGCGGGAGGAGAGACCCAGTACTTC. Translated, it gives CASSPNPTVAGGETQYF.

The chain joins TRBV30 to TRBJ2-1; D is unclear. The germline V gene encodes CDR1 GTSNPN and CDR2 SVGIG (reference sequence). Trimming shortened V by 0 bases and J by 0 bases, and 9 bases separated the two germline ends. The CDR3 runs 15 residues. CDR3 nucleotide sequence: TGTGCCTGGAGTGTAAGGGCGCCCTCCTACAATGAGCAGTTCTTC. It yields the protein CAWSVRAPSYNEQFF.

This clone was seen a single time. The chain links TRBV7-9 to TRBJ2-7; 8 bases fit TRBD1. CDR1 and CDR2 from the germline V gene are SEHNR and FQNEAQ (reference sequence). This CDR3 is built from 14 residues. V shed 5 bases and J 2 bases; nucleotides not matched to a gene: 5. CDR3 sequence reads: CASSHRDRTYEQYF. The CDR3 DNA is TGTGCCAGCAGCCACCGGGACAGGACCTACGAGCAGTACTTC.

The gene calls are TRBV5-6 and TRBJ2-7; D tentatively reads TRBD1 or TRBD2 (5 bases each). The CDR3 totals 15 residues. With 3 bases removed from V and 6 bases from J, the gap between germline ends came to 19 bases. CDR1 and CDR2 (germline): SGHDT, YYEEEE. CDR3 DNA sequence: TGTGCCAGCAGCTCATACCGTCTGAGGGGCAGCGAGCAGTACTTC. It yields the protein CASSSYRLRGSEQYF.

This clone was recorded only once. The chain combines TRBV5-1 with TRBJ2-1; TRBD2 matches 9 bases. The germline gives CDR1 SGHRS, CDR2 YFSETQ. The trim removed 1 base at V and 6 bases at J, leaving 5 bases unmatched. The CDR3 extends over 15 amino acids. CDR3 region: CASSLQISGSNEQFF. In nucleotides, the CDR3 is TGCGCCAGCAGCTTGCAAATTAGCGGGAGCAATGAGCAGTTCTTC.

The genes are TRBV5-1 and TRBJ1-5; TRBD1 is a possible D gene (5 bases). Trimming took 4 bases from V and 5 from J, leaving 13 bases between them. CDR1 and CDR2 (germline): SGHRS, YFSETQ. The CDR3 extends over 14 amino acids. DNA for the CDR3: TGCGCCAGCAGCCCCGGGACCAGAGATCAGCCCCAGCATTTT. Its protein is CASSPGTRDQPQHF. Based on the CDR3 plus reference TRBV5-1 and TRBJ1-5, the full variable domain is KAGVTQTPRYLIKTRGQQVTLSCSPISGHRSVSWYQQTPGQGLQFLFEYFSETQRNKGNFPGRFSGRQFSNSRSEMNVSTLELGDSALYLCASSPGTRDQPQHFGDGTRLSIL.

The rearrangement links TRBV18 to TRBJ1-4; D is perhaps TRBD1 (6 bases). This CDR3 region has 14 residues. V dropped 3 bases and J dropped 6 bases, with 11 bases sitting between them. Germline assignment: CDR1 KGHSH and CDR2 LQKENI. The CDR3 bases are TGTGCCAGCTCACCCTCTGGACAGCATGAAAAACTGTTTTTT. Protein sequence: CASSPSGQHEKLFF.

The chain joins TRBV29-1 to TRBJ2-2, with TRBD2 identical over 7 bases. CDR1 is SQVTM, CDR2 ANQGSEA, per germline. Trimming at V came to 4 bases and at J to 4 bases, leaving 6 bases not matched to a gene. The CDR3 covers 14 residues. DNA for the CDR3: TGCAGCGTTGCCGGGGGGAGAGGCACCGGGGAGCTGTTTTTT. This codes for CSVAGGRGTGELFF.

The J gene is TRBJ1-2, the V gene TRBV29-1; D call uncertain. CDR1 SQVTM and CDR2 ANQGSEA come from the germline V gene. This CDR3 region has 11 residues. With 6 bases removed from V and 8 bases from J, the gap between germline ends came to 13 bases. The CDR3, as DNA: TGCAGCGTCGGTGAGGGATGGGGCTACACCTTC. Its translation is CSVGEGWGYTF.

The rearrangement links TRBV29-1 to TRBJ2-5; D is tentatively TRBD1 or TRBD2 (5 bases each). With 4 bases removed from V and 3 bases from J, the gap between germline ends came to 9 bases. Germline CDR1 and CDR2: SQVTM and ANQGSEA. This CDR3 contains 12 residues. CDR3 residues: CSVVGTEETQYF. The CDR3, as DNA: TGCAGCGTTGTTGGGACCGAAGAGACCCAGTACTTC.

This chain connects TRBV27 to TRBJ1-2, with a weak D call TRBD1 (5 bases). The germline CDR1 and CDR2 sequences are MNHEY and SMNVEV (reference sequence). This CDR3 has 13 amino acids. V gave up 2 bases and J gave up 4 bases, with 8 bases separating them. The CDR3 is CASSLQGPYGYTF. The DNA for the CDR3 is TGTGCCAGCAGTTTACAGGGACCCTATGGCTACACCTTC.

The V and J genes are TRBV4-3 and TRBJ2-1; D unresolved. From germline, CDR1 is LGHNA and CDR2 YSLEER. CDR3 length equals 15 residues. V lost 0 bases to trimming and J lost 5 bases, with 11 bases between them. This CDR3 is CASSQDSQLDNEQFF. The CDR3 nucleotides read TGCGCCAGCAGCCAAGATTCACAGCTCGACAATGAGCAGTTCTTC.

The chain carries TRBV18 and TRBJ2-7, with D perhaps TRBD1 or TRBD2 (5 bases each). Between the trimmed V and J ends, which lost 3 bases and 5 bases, there was a span of 8 bases. CDR3 size: 12 residues. Germline V gene data show CDR1 as KGHSH and CDR2 as LQKENI. The CDR3 region is CASSPQGDEQYF. The CDR3 bases are TGTGCCAGCTCACCCCAGGGAGACGAGCAGTACTTC.

The gene calls are TRBV30 and TRBJ2-7; D is undetermined. The V gene lost 5 bases and the J gene lost 7 bases, with 12 bases spanning the gap. Germline-derived CDR1 and CDR2 are GTSNPN and SVGIG (reference sequence). The CDR3 is 11 amino acids. CDR3 in amino acids: CAWGLFSEQYF. The CDR3 DNA reads TGTGCCTGGGGGCTATTTTCGGAGCAGTACTTC.

The chain carries TRBV7-2 and TRBJ1-2, with 7 bases matching TRBD1. There are 13 residues in the CDR3. V lost 3 bases to trimming and J lost 6 bases; unmatched junction nucleotides: 4. The germline V gene has CDR1 SGHTA and CDR2 FQGNSA. This chain's CDR3 is CASSLRQGDGYTF. In DNA, the CDR3 is TGTGCCAGCAGCTTGAGACAGGGTGATGGCTACACCTTC.

The V and J genes are TRBV5-4 and TRBJ1-2, with a tentative D call TRBD1 (6 bases). The CDR3 is made up of 16 amino acids. Germline V lookup: CDR1 SGHNT, CDR2 YYREEE (reference sequence). The ends were cut back, 0 bases at V and 0 bases at J, with 12 bases in the middle. The CDR3 bases are TGTGCCAGCAGCTTGGGACAGGCCATTGCTAACTATGGCTACACCTTC. It yields the protein CASSLGQAIANYGYTF.

The chain carries TRBV6-6 and TRBJ2-3, with 10 bases aligning to TRBD2. J lost 2 bases, V lost 6 bases, and 5 bases had no gene match. CDR1 is MNHNY, CDR2 SVGAGI, per germline (reference sequence). CDR3 size: 15 residues. The CDR3, as DNA: TGTGCCAGCAGCCCCGGGACTAGCGACACAGATACGCAGTATTTT. This sequence encodes CASSPGTSDTDTQYF.

The chain uses TRBV29-1 and TRBJ1-2; D gene ambiguous. Germline V CDR1 and CDR2: SQVTM, ANQGSEA. This CDR3 region has 11 residues. The V and J ends lost 6 bases and 5 bases respectively, with 10 bases between them. The CDR3 nucleotides read TGCAGCGTCGGGGTCGATTATGGCTACACCTTC. Its translation: CSVGVDYGYTF.

V and J are TRBV7-9 and TRBJ1-2; D unclear. Trimming pared 5 bases from V and 8 bases from J, leaving 18 bases between. This CDR3 region has 14 residues. Germline V gene data show CDR1 as SEHNR and CDR2 as FQNEAQ (reference sequence). The CDR3 coding sequence is TGTGCCAGCAGCGAAAGGGAGGGAATCCGCGGCTACACCTTC. Its protein is CASSEREGIRGYTF.

This chain links TRBV19 with TRBJ1-6, with TRBD1 matching over 8 bases. Germline values: CDR1 LNHDA, CDR2 SQIVND (reference sequence). J was trimmed by 0 bases and V by 3 bases; bases with no gene match: 4. The CDR3 is 17 amino acids. CDR3 protein: CASSMLTGGSYNSPLHF. In DNA form, the CDR3 reads TGTGCCAGTAGTATGTTAACAGGGGGCTCCTATAATTCACCCCTCCACTTT.

The chain has TRBV6-4 and TRBJ1-2, with D hard to call. V was shortened by 2 bases and J by 0 bases, with 4 bases between the two germline ends. Germline V lookup: CDR1 MRHNA, CDR2 SNTAGT. The CDR3 runs to 13 residues. The CDR3 reads CASSDDTNYGYTF. The DNA for the CDR3 is TGTGCCAGCAGTGACGACACTAACTATGGCTACACCTTC.

CDR3 sequence reads: CASSLTSGAPQETQYF. The DNA of the CDR3 is TGTGCCAGCAGCTTGACTAGCGGGGCCCCCCAAGAGACCCAGTACTTC. The rearrangement links TRBV7-2 to TRBJ2-5; 11 bases match TRBD2. Germline lookup yields CDR1 SGHTA and CDR2 FQGNSA. This CDR3 is built from 16 residues. V trimming: 3 bases; J trimming: 1 base; junction bases outside the gene matches: 4.

The rearrangement joins TRBV6-4 to TRBJ1-5; TRBD1 might be the D (6 bases). The CDR3 has 15 amino acids. Per germline, CDR1 MRHNA and CDR2 SNTAGT. Trimming left V 4 bases short and J 2 bases short, with 12 bases between. The CDR3 DNA reads as TGTGCCAGCAGTGGTTGGACAGCCTGCAATCAGCCCCAGCATTTT. As protein: CASSGWTACNQPQHF.

V and J are TRBV4-3 and TRBJ2-3, with 12 bases fitting TRBD2. The CDR3 totals 16 residues. Germline V lookup: CDR1 LGHNA, CDR2 YSLEER. The V gene end was trimmed by 3 bases and the J gene end by 5 bases; junction bases not matched to a gene: 6. CDR3 sequence: CASSQTTSGGLDTQYF. The CDR3 DNA reads as TGCGCCAGCAGCCAGACAACTAGCGGGGGGTTAGATACGCAGTATTTT.

The V and J genes are TRBV11-2 and TRBJ1-3; a possible D gene is TRBD1 (5 bases). V was shortened by 5 bases and J by 2 bases, with 16 bases between the two germline ends. Germline-derived CDR1 and CDR2 are SGHAT and FQNNGV. CDR3 length: 16 residues. CDR3 nucleotides: TGTGCCAGCAGCCGGGGGGTGAAGGCGGCTGGAAACACCATATATTTT. Translation: CASSRGVKAAGNTIYF. The full variable domain, its missing parts supplied by reference TRBV11-2 and TRBJ1-3, is EAGVAQSPRYKIIEKRQSVAFWCNPISGHATLYWYQQILGQGPKLLIQFQNNGVVDDSQLPKDRFSAERLKGVDSTLKIQPAKLEDSAVYLCASSRGVKAAGNTIYFGEGSWLTVV.